These T cell receptor beta chains were read from a single sample in a study of T-cell reconstitution after alpha-beta-depleted transplantation in children. Using its own MiXCR run on the PCR reads, TCRdb lists one record per CDR3 protein. The repertoire has roughly 500,000 distinct CDR3 sequences, roughly 33% of them found once; the top ten carry approximately 2.3%. The source material was PBMCs from the stem cell graft donor, sampled from the stem cell graft. These receptors were taken from a human donor who donated a stem cell graft to a child with aplastic anemia. The CDR3 runs from the conserved cysteine through the conserved F or W. Each record gives: V gene, clone size, D gene, J gene, CDR3 DNA, CDR3 protein. D genes are given only for firm matches. Only part of the rows carry a size: once, few, many, or a class if the clone is expanded.

v_gene: TRBV6-1
abundance: once
d_gene: -
j_gene: TRBJ2-3
CDR3nt: TGTGCCAGCACTCTACAGGGTACAGATACGCAGTATTTT
CDR3aa: CASTLQGTDTQYF

v_gene: TRBV20-1
abundance: few
d_gene: TRBD2
j_gene: TRBJ2-3
CDR3nt: TGCAGTGCTAGCTCTTCTAGCGGCAGCACAGATACGCAGTATTTT
CDR3aa: CSASSSSGSTDTQYF

v_gene: TRBV5-1
abundance: -
d_gene: TRBD1
j_gene: TRBJ2-3
CDR3nt: TGCGCCAGCAGCTCCAACCCTGGGACAGGGGGCGCAGATACGCAGTATTTT
CDR3aa: CASSSNPGTGGADTQYF

v_gene: TRBV20-1
abundance: -
d_gene: -
j_gene: TRBJ1-4
CDR3nt: TGCAGTGCTCACCCCAGAGGGCCTAATGAAAAACTGTTTTTT
CDR3aa: CSAHPRGPNEKLFF

v_gene: TRBV5-1
abundance: -
d_gene: -
j_gene: TRBJ2-5
CDR3nt: TGCGCCAGCAGCTTGGCCACGGACAGTATTCAAGAGACCCAGTACTTC
CDR3aa: CASSLATDSIQETQYF

v_gene: TRBV14
abundance: few
d_gene: -
j_gene: TRBJ2-3
CDR3nt: TGTGCCAGCAGCCAAATAGCGGACCCCACAGATACGCAGTATTTT
CDR3aa: CASSQIADPTDTQYF

v_gene: TRBV20-1
abundance: -
d_gene: -
j_gene: TRBJ1-5
CDR3nt: TGCAGTGCTCATCGGGGACCCAATCAGCCCCAGCATTTT
CDR3aa: CSAHRGPNQPQHF

v_gene: TRBV4-2
abundance: few
d_gene: -
j_gene: TRBJ2-2
CDR3nt: TGTGCCAGCAGCCAAGAGACCGGGGAGCTGTTTTTT
CDR3aa: CASSQETGELFF

v_gene: TRBV7-7
abundance: -
d_gene: -
j_gene: TRBJ2-5
CDR3nt: TGTGCCAGCAGCTTTGATCAGAGTCAAGAGACCCAGTACTTC
CDR3aa: CASSFDQSQETQYF

v_gene: TRBV5-1
abundance: few
d_gene: TRBD1
j_gene: TRBJ1-1
CDR3nt: TGCGCCAGCAGCTTGGGGGACAGGGCAGTATCTGAAGCTTTCTTT
CDR3aa: CASSLGDRAVSEAFF

v_gene: TRBV29-1
abundance: -
d_gene: TRBD2
j_gene: TRBJ2-1
CDR3nt: TGCAGCGTCACCCTAGCGGGACGTGGGCATGAGCAGTTCTTC
CDR3aa: CSVTLAGRGHEQFF

v_gene: TRBV20-1
abundance: -
d_gene: TRBD2
j_gene: TRBJ2-3
CDR3nt: TGCAGTGCTAGGAAAAGCGGGAGTAGGACAGATACGCAGTATTTT
CDR3aa: CSARKSGSRTDTQYF

v_gene: TRBV20-1
abundance: few
d_gene: TRBD1
j_gene: TRBJ1-5
CDR3nt: TGCAGTGCTAGAGATCCCGGGACAGGGCATCAGCCCCAGCATTTT
CDR3aa: CSARDPGTGHQPQHF

v_gene: TRBV12-3/TRBV12-4
abundance: -
d_gene: -
j_gene: TRBJ1-6
CDR3nt: TGTGCCAGCAGTTTAGATGGGCTTTCACCCCTCCACTTT
CDR3aa: CASSLDGLSPLHF

v_gene: TRBV27
abundance: -
d_gene: -
j_gene: TRBJ1-2
CDR3nt: TGTGCCAGCAGTTCCAGGCAGGGGACCTACTATGGCTACACCTTC
CDR3aa: CASSSRQGTYYGYTF

v_gene: TRBV20-1
abundance: -
d_gene: -
j_gene: TRBJ1-2
CDR3nt: TGCAGTGCTAGTTCACTAAACTATGGCTACACCTTC
CDR3aa: CSASSLNYGYTF

v_gene: TRBV27
abundance: many
d_gene: TRBD1
j_gene: TRBJ1-2
CDR3nt: TGTGCCAGCAGTTCCGGGACAGGGTTAGGCTACACCTTC
CDR3aa: CASSSGTGLGYTF

v_gene: TRBV19
abundance: once
d_gene: TRBD1
j_gene: TRBJ2-2
CDR3nt: TGTGCCAGTAGTCTGGACAGGGGTCGTCGCGGGGAGCTGTTTTTT
CDR3aa: CASSLDRGRRGELFF

v_gene: TRBV20-1
abundance: -
d_gene: -
j_gene: TRBJ1-1
CDR3nt: TGCAGTGCTAGCCGATCGGGGAGCCCGAACACTGAAGCTTTCTTT
CDR3aa: CSASRSGSPNTEAFF

v_gene: TRBV19
abundance: -
d_gene: -
j_gene: TRBJ1-3
CDR3nt: TGTGCCAGCCAAGGCTGGACTCCCTCTGGAAACACCATATATTTT
CDR3aa: CASQGWTPSGNTIYF

v_gene: TRBV7-2
abundance: -
d_gene: -
j_gene: TRBJ2-7
CDR3nt: TGTGCCAGCAGCTTAGTAGTGAATGGGGGGATCTACGAGCAGTACTTC
CDR3aa: CASSLVVNGGIYEQYF

v_gene: TRBV18
abundance: -
d_gene: TRBD2
j_gene: TRBJ2-2
CDR3nt: TGTGCCAGCTCTCCCGGACTAGCGGGAGTTTCGAACACCGGGGAGCTGTTTTTT
CDR3aa: CASSPGLAGVSNTGELFF

v_gene: TRBV29-1
abundance: -
d_gene: TRBD2
j_gene: TRBJ2-7
CDR3nt: TGCAGCGTGGTAGGACTAGCGAGACCCTACGAGCAGTACTTC
CDR3aa: CSVVGLARPYEQYF

v_gene: TRBV5-1
abundance: few
d_gene: -
j_gene: TRBJ2-2
CDR3nt: TGCGCCAGCAGCCCTGGGACCTCCTTCCCGAACACCGGGGAGCTGTTTTTT
CDR3aa: CASSPGTSFPNTGELFF

v_gene: TRBV7-2
abundance: once
d_gene: -
j_gene: TRBJ1-4
CDR3nt: TGTGCCAGCAGCTTCCAGGGGCCTTTGGTTGAAAAACTGTTTTTT
CDR3aa: CASSFQGPLVEKLFF

v_gene: TRBV5-1
abundance: many
d_gene: -
j_gene: TRBJ2-3
CDR3nt: TGCGCCAGCAGCTTGGATGGGACCGCCACAGATACGCAGTATTTT
CDR3aa: CASSLDGTATDTQYF

v_gene: TRBV4-3
abundance: -
d_gene: TRBD2
j_gene: TRBJ2-2
CDR3nt: TGCGCCAGCAGCCAAGATCTTCTACTCGCGGGAGGGCCGGCCGGGGAGCTGTTTTTT
CDR3aa: CASSQDLLLAGGPAGELFF

v_gene: TRBV25-1
abundance: -
d_gene: TRBD1
j_gene: TRBJ2-3
CDR3nt: TGTGCCAGCAAGGGGGCGAGCACAGATACGCAGTATTTT
CDR3aa: CASKGASTDTQYF

v_gene: TRBV20-1
abundance: -
d_gene: -
j_gene: TRBJ2-1
CDR3nt: TGCAGTGCTAGTCTGGGGCGCAGCAATGAGCAGTTCTTC
CDR3aa: CSASLGRSNEQFF

v_gene: TRBV5-5
abundance: -
d_gene: TRBD1
j_gene: TRBJ2-7
CDR3nt: TGTGCCAGCAGCTTGGGGGGACAGGTAACGGCCTACGAGCAGTACTTC
CDR3aa: CASSLGGQVTAYEQYF

v_gene: TRBV7-8
abundance: -
d_gene: TRBD2
j_gene: TRBJ2-1
CDR3nt: TGTGCCAGCAGCGCCCGGAGGGGAGGGATTTATGAGCAGTTCTTC
CDR3aa: CASSARRGGIYEQFF

v_gene: TRBV10-3
abundance: -
d_gene: TRBD1
j_gene: TRBJ1-1
CDR3nt: TGTGCCATCAGTGAGGGGACAGGGAATGAAGCTTTCTTT
CDR3aa: CAISEGTGNEAFF

v_gene: TRBV7-3
abundance: few
d_gene: -
j_gene: TRBJ1-1
CDR3nt: TGTGCCAGCAGCTTAAGGGAGGGTCGGATTTCTGAAGCTTTCTTT
CDR3aa: CASSLREGRISEAFF

v_gene: TRBV28
abundance: many
d_gene: TRBD2
j_gene: TRBJ2-1
CDR3nt: TGTGCCAGCAGTTTACGGGAGGGACAGTTCTTC
CDR3aa: CASSLREGQFF

v_gene: TRBV19
abundance: -
d_gene: -
j_gene: TRBJ1-5
CDR3nt: TGTGCCAGTAGTAGCCGGGACGGAGTTTATAGCAATCAGCCCCAGCATTTT
CDR3aa: CASSSRDGVYSNQPQHF

v_gene: TRBV7-8
abundance: few
d_gene: TRBD1
j_gene: TRBJ2-5
CDR3nt: TGTGCCAGCATTGGGACAGGGGGTGAGACCCAGTACTTC
CDR3aa: CASIGTGGETQYF

v_gene: TRBV4-2
abundance: -
d_gene: -
j_gene: TRBJ1-4
CDR3nt: TGTGCCAGCAGCCGCCCTGGCGGCGGCAATGAAAAACTGTTTTTT
CDR3aa: CASSRPGGGNEKLFF

v_gene: TRBV3-1
abundance: few
d_gene: -
j_gene: TRBJ2-1
CDR3nt: TGTGCCAGCAGCCAAGCCGCGCCCTACAATGAGCAGTTCTTC
CDR3aa: CASSQAAPYNEQFF

v_gene: TRBV7-2
abundance: -
d_gene: TRBD1
j_gene: TRBJ1-2
CDR3nt: TGTGCCAGCAGCAGGACGACAGGGTCCTATGGCTACACCTTC
CDR3aa: CASSRTTGSYGYTF

v_gene: TRBV5-4
abundance: -
d_gene: -
j_gene: TRBJ1-1
CDR3nt: TGTGCCAGCAGCTCCCTCCTCGGGGGGGCTGACACTGAAGCTTTCTTT
CDR3aa: CASSSLLGGADTEAFF

v_gene: TRBV12-3/TRBV12-4
abundance: few
d_gene: TRBD1
j_gene: TRBJ2-3
CDR3nt: TGTGCCAGCAGGAGACAGGGGGGCTTTAGCACAGATACGCAGTATTTT
CDR3aa: CASRRQGGFSTDTQYF

v_gene: TRBV29-1
abundance: -
d_gene: TRBD1
j_gene: TRBJ2-1
CDR3nt: TGCAGCGTTGAAGACCGGGACAGACCCGATTGGAAGCAGTTCTTC
CDR3aa: CSVEDRDRPDWKQFF

v_gene: TRBV25-1
abundance: -
d_gene: -
j_gene: TRBJ2-3
CDR3nt: TGTGCCAGCAGTGAGGACCGGGAATGGGGCACAGATACGCAGTATTTT
CDR3aa: CASSEDREWGTDTQYF

v_gene: TRBV18
abundance: -
d_gene: -
j_gene: TRBJ1-3
CDR3nt: TGTGCCAGCTCACCACGGACAGTCTCTGGAAACACCATATATTTT
CDR3aa: CASSPRTVSGNTIYF

v_gene: TRBV7-2
abundance: few
d_gene: -
j_gene: TRBJ2-2
CDR3nt: TGTGCCAGCAGCCTCCTGCGGGGCCAAAACACCGGGGAGCTGTTTTTT
CDR3aa: CASSLLRGQNTGELFF

v_gene: TRBV6-5
abundance: -
d_gene: -
j_gene: TRBJ1-6
CDR3nt: TGTGCCAGCAGGAATCTATATTCACCCCTCCACTTT
CDR3aa: CASRNLYSPLHF

v_gene: TRBV18
abundance: -
d_gene: TRBD2
j_gene: TRBJ2-3
CDR3nt: TGTGCCAGCTCTCGAAGCGGGACTAGCGGAACAGATACGCAGTATTTT
CDR3aa: CASSRSGTSGTDTQYF

v_gene: TRBV18
abundance: few
d_gene: -
j_gene: TRBJ1-1
CDR3nt: TGTGCCAGCTCACCACAAGTACAGGGATCCGGCACTGAAGCTTTCTTT
CDR3aa: CASSPQVQGSGTEAFF

v_gene: TRBV12-3/TRBV12-4
abundance: few
d_gene: -
j_gene: TRBJ2-2
CDR3nt: TGTGCCAGCAGGCAAAGGGCGGACACCGGGGAGCTGTTTTTT
CDR3aa: CASRQRADTGELFF

v_gene: TRBV29-1
abundance: -
d_gene: -
j_gene: TRBJ1-2
CDR3nt: TGCAGCGTTGAATCAGGGAGGGGTGGCTACACCTTC
CDR3aa: CSVESGRGGYTF